The table lists the clone carrying this TCR beta chain with a few counts. The target antigen is unknown. This entry is derived from a study of human T cells and chemical hapten exposure. Findings and caveats of the study: The immune response of these alopecia patients might not match healthy individuals'.

Time point in this sample: patch test 1, 2 weeks after DPC sensitization. Treatment given: therapeutic diphenylcyclopropenone sensitization with weekly scalp DPC. The CDR3 spans 15 residues. Germline V gene data show CDR1 as SGHTA and CDR2 as FQGNSA. Deletions cut 1 base from V and 13 bases from J, with 20 bases between. Per the study methods: The median was roughly 100,000 TCRs per sample, ranging about 23,224 to 690,600. Using its own MiXCR run on the RACE reads, TCRdb lists one record per CDR3 protein. In this record, the V and J calls reflect TCRdb's handling and not the investigators' own analysis. The repertoire holds 340,000 or so distinct CDR3 sequences, with roughly 6.9% as singletons.

Sequenced here: whole blood, sampled in connection with sensitization to the hapten diphenylcyclopropenone (DPC). The chain combines TRBV7-2 with TRBJ2-1; maybe TRBD2 (5 bases). The clonotype was recovered from a woman between 18 and 29 years old with alopecia areata. Some clones in this sample may be carry-over from other donors' samples. CDR3 sequence reads: CASSLGPVLRVVQFF. CDR3 nucleotides: TGTGCCAGCAGCTTAGGCCCCGTACTGAGGGTGGTACAGTTCTTC.